This TCR beta chain was recorded in a study of control samples from healthy donors and cancer patients. Profiling relied on immunoSEQ multiplex PCR, and the TCRdb table lists in-frame clones only, not all of them. The sample contains about 180,000 clones, around 89% of which appear only once. Germline V gene lookup returns CDR1 GTSNPN and CDR2 SVGIG (reference sequence). The CDR3 runs to 13 residues. V was shortened by 0 bases and J by 8 bases, with 13 bases between the two germline ends. This receptor was identified in a woman between 45 and 65 years old in good health. The V call is TRBV30, the J call TRBJ1-2, with a weak D call TRBD1 (5 bases). The sequencing sample was made of blood. In nucleotides, the CDR3 is TGTGCCTGGAGTGTGAGGGGTGTCAGAGGCTACACCTTC. It encodes CAWSVRGVRGYTF.